This T cell receptor beta chain was sequenced for a study of T-cell memory formation after mild COVID-19 (dated by TCRdb to 2020 to 2023). In the study overall: Most TCR sequence clusters were specific to one of the two donors. T-cell clones expanding and contracting after mild COVID-19 in a couple of donors were tracked by longitudinal TCRalpha and TCRbeta repertoire sequencing. Two young, previously healthy adult volunteers, one female and one male, were included in the cohort. Paper-wide results and their limitations: From day 15 to 85, contracting clones showed balanced CD4/CD8 phenotypes, whereas a second wave of clones that expanded from day 15 to 37 leaned towards CD4+. The second-wave clones that peaked on day 37 were not confirmed to be SARS-CoV-2 specific. Only two mild cases were covered by the study, and larger cohorts that include severe cases with pre-infection samples were considered necessary. Some responding clones were found in pre-infection memory, which suggests that pre-existing cross-reactive memory T cells took part in the SARS-CoV-2 response. Contracting CD4+ clones were located mainly in the CM and EM memory subsets, whereas CD8+ clones were found to be enriched in EMRA.

PBMCs were isolated by Ficoll-Paque density gradient centrifugation. This clonotype was counted at least ten times. Its binding antigen is unknown. No qualities accompany the bases; no much larger clone lies one base away. These reads were obtained on an Illumina NovaSeq 6000. TCRalpha and TCRbeta cDNA libraries were built by 5'RACE with constant-segment primers, adding sample barcodes and unique molecular identifiers. RNA was extracted from every sample with Trizol reagent. The libraries were amplified in two PCR steps, and the second step added a second sample barcode and Illumina TruSeq adapters. Sequencing of the libraries was done on an Illumina NovaSeq, producing 2 x 150 bp paired-end reads. The source study handled its data this way. The reads were demultiplexed and collapsed into UMI-guided consensus sequences using migec v1.2.7. With mixcr v2.1.11, UMI consensuses were aligned to TRA and TRB V and J templates and assembled into clonotypes. A clonotype was counted as expanded or contracted only if both edgeR and NoisET called the change significant, with noise models trained on biological replicates. edgeR calls used a false discovery rate-adjusted p below 0.01 and a log2 fold-change threshold of 1. As an exploratory analysis of dynamics, max-normalized trajectories of the 1000 most abundant clonotypes were examined with PCA combined with hierarchical clustering. Separately sequenced CD4+ and CD8+ repertoires were used to assign a CD4 or CD8 phenotype to each responding clone. The public reads were quality trimmed at Q25 with fastp and then assembled into clones with MiXCR by TCRdb, keeping productive beta chains. Under each unique CDR3 protein, matching rows form one entry showing the most common genes and DNA. These V and J calls are TCRdb output, not the study's own analysis. In this sample the table shows around 200,000 distinct CDR3 sequences, about a fifth of which occur a single time. The top ten clones comprise under 4.5% of the sample.

V was cut back by 0 bases and J by 3 bases, leaving a gap of 15 bases between them. CDR1 and CDR2 are read off the germline V gene as SGHRS and YFSETQ. The CDR3 goes from the cysteine to the phenylalanine over 17 residues. Left in the record is the CDR3 DNA by itself, 51 bases read in frame from the first base. Sequenced material: PBMCs or a T cell subset sorted from them (not recorded which). The receptor chain draws on TRBV5-1 and TRBJ2-2, with no D gene named confidently. The sequence derives from a man between 18 and 35 years old who had mild COVID-19 (a few samples of this study predate the infection). The sample titles of this study are shuffled in the database, so cell type and time point are left out; the donor was told from shared clones. Read as DNA, the sequence is TGCGCCAGCAGCTTGGGTCCGGAAGGGTTCGACACCGGGGAGCTGTTTTTT. Translated, this is CASSLGPEGFDTGELFF. With all but the CDR3 taken from the reference TRBV5-1 and TRBJ2-2 genes, the full variable domain is: KAGVTQTPRYLIKTRGQQVTLSCSPISGHRSVSWYQQTPGQGLQFLFEYFSETQRNKGNFPGRFSGRQFSNSRSEMNVSTLELGDSALYLCASSLGPEGFDTGELFFGEGSRLTVL.